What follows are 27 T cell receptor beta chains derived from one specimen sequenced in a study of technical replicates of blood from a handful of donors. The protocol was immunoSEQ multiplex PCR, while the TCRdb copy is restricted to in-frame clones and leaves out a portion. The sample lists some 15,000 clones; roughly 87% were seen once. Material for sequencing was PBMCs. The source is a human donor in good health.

CDR3 in DNA: TGCAGCGTTTCACAGGCCTACGAGCAGTACTTC. It yields the protein CSVSQAYEQYF. This chain joins TRBV29-1 and TRBJ2-7, with D possibly matching TRBD1 (5 bases). Germline-derived CDR1 and CDR2 are SQVTM and ANQGSEA. This CDR3 is 11 amino acids long. V lost 5 bases to trimming and J lost 2 bases, with 7 bases between them.

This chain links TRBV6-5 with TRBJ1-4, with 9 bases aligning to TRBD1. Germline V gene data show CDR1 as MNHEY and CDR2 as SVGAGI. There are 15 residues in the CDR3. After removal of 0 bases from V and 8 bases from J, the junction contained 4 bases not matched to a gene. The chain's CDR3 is CASSYSGTGSEKLFF. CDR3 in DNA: TGTGCCAGCAGTTACTCGGGGACAGGGTCAGAAAAACTGTTTTTT.

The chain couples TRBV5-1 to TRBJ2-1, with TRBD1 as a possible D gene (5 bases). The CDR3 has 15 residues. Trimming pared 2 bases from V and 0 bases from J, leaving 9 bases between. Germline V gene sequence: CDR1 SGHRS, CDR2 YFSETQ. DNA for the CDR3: TGCGCCAGCAGCTTCACAGGAAGCTCCTACAATGAGCAGTTCTTC. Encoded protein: CASSFTGSSYNEQFF.

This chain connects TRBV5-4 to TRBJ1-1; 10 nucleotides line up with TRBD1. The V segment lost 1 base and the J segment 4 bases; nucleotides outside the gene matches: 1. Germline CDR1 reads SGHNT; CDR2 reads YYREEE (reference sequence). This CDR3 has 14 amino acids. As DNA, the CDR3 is TGTGCCAGCAGCTTGCGGACAGGGGGCACTGAAGCTTTCTTT. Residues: CASSLRTGGTEAFF.

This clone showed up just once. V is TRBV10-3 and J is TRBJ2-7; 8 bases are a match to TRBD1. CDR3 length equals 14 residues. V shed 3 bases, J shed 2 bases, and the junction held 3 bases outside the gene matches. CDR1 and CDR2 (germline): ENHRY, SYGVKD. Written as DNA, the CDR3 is TGTGCCATCAGTGATGCACAGGGGGCCTACGAGCAGTACTTC. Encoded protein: CAISDAQGAYEQYF.

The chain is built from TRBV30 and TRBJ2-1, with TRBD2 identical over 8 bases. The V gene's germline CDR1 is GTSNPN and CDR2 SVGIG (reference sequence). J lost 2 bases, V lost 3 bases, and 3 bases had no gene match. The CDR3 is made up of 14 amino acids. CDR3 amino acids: CAWSEGLAYNEQFF. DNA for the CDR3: TGTGCCTGGAGCGAGGGACTAGCCTACAATGAGCAGTTCTTC.

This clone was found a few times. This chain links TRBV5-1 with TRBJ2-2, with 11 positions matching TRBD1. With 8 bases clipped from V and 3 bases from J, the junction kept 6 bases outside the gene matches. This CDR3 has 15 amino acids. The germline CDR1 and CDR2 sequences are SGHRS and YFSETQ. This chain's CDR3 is CASKRGQGDTGELFF. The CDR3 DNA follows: TGCGCCAGTAAAAGGGGACAGGGGGACACCGGGGAGCTGTTTTTT.

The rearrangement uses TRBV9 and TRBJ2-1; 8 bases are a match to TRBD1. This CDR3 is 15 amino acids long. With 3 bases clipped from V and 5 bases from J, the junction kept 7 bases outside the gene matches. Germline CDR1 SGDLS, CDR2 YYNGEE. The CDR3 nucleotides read TGTGCCAGCAGCGCCGGGGGACAGGCTAACAATGAGCAGTTCTTC. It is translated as CASSAGGQANNEQFF.

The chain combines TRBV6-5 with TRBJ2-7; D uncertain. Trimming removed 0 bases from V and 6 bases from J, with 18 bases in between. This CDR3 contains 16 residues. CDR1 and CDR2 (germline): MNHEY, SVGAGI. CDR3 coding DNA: TGTGCCAGCAGTTACTCGATCAGTCCCAGTGTGTCCGAGCAGTACTTC. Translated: CASSYSISPSVSEQYF.

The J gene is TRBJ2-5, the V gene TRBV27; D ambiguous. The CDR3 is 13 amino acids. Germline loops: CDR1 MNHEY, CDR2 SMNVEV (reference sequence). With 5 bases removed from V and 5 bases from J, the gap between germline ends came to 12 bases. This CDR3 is CASSPRLLETQYF. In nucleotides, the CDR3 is TGTGCCAGCAGTCCTAGGTTGTTGGAGACCCAGTACTTC.

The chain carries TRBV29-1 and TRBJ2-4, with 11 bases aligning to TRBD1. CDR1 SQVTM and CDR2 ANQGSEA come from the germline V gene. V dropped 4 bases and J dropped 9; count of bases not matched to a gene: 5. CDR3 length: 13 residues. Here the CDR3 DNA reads TGCAGCGTTGCCGGGACAGGGGGTATCATTCAGTACTTC. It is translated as CSVAGTGGIIQYF.

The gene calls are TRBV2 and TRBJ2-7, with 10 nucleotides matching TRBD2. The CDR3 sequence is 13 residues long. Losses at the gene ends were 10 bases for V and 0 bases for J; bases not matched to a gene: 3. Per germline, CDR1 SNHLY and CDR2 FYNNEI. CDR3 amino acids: CAIEREGSYEQYF. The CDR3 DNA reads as TGTGCCATCGAGCGGGAGGGCTCCTACGAGCAGTACTTC.

The CDR3 sequence: CASSLAGFGDNQPQHF. The CDR3 DNA sequence: TGTGCCAGCAGCTTAGCCGGTTTCGGAGACAATCAGCCCCAGCATTTT. The V call is TRBV7-2, the J call TRBJ1-5; D gene uncertain. The CDR3 covers 16 residues. V lost 0 bases, J lost 3 bases, and 12 bases lay in between. The V gene's germline CDR1 is SGHTA and CDR2 FQGNSA.

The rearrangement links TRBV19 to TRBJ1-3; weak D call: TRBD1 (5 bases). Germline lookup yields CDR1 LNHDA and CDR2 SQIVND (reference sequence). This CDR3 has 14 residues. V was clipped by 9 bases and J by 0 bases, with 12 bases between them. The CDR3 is CASTQGGSGNTIYF. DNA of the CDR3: TGTGCCAGCACTCAGGGCGGCTCTGGAAACACCATATATTTT.

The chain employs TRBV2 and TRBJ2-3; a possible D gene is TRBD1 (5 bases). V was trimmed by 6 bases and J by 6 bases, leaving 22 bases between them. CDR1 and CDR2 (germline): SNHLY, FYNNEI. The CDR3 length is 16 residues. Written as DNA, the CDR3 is TGTGCCAGCAGGGGCCGGACATTTTATCCCCTTGATACGCAGTATTTT. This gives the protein CASRGRTFYPLDTQYF.

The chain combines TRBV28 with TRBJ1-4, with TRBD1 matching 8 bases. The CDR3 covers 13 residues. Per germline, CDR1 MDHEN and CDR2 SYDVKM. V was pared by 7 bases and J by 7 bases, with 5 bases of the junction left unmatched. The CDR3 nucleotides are TGTGCCAGCACCTCGGGGACAGGTGAAAAACTGTTTTTT. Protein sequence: CASTSGTGEKLFF.

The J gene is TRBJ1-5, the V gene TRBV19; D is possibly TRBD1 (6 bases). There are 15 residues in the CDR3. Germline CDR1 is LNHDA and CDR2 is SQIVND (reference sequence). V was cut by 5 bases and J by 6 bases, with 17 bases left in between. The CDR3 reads CASSSGAPGGQPQHF. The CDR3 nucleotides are TGTGCCAGTAGTTCGGGGGCGCCGGGAGGTCAGCCCCAGCATTTT. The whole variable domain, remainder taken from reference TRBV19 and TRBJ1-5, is DGGITQSPKYLFRKEGQNVTLSCEQNLNHDAMYWYRQDPGQGLRLIYYSQIVNDFQKGDIAEGYSVSREKKESFPLTVTSAQKNPTAFYLCASSSGAPGGQPQHFGDGTRLSIL.

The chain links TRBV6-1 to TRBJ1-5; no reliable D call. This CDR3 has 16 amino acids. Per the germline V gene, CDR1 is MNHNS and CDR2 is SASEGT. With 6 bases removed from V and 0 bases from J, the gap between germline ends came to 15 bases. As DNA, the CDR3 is TGTGCCAGCAGCGAAAGTGCGGGGTATAGCAATCAGCCCCAGCATTTT. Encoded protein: CASSESAGYSNQPQHF.

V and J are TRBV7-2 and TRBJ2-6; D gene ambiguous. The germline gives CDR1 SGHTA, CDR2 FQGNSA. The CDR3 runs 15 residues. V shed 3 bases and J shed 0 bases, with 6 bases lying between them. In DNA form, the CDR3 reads TGTGCCAGCAGCTTTTTCTCCTCTGGGGCCAACGTCCTGACTTTC. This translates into CASSFFSSGANVLTF. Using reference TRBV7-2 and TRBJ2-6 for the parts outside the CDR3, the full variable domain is GAGVSQSPSNKVTEKGKDVELRCDPISGHTALYWYRQSLGQGLEFLIYFQGNSAPDKSGLPSDRFSAERTGGSVSTLTIQRTQQEDSAVYLCASSFFSSGANVLTFGAGSRLTVL.

CDR3 nucleotide sequence: TGTGCCAGCAGTGGTGGGGGGTTAGTGAGGGGCTACACCTTC. As protein: CASSGGGLVRGYTF. This rearrangement joins TRBV27 to TRBJ1-2, with a possible D match to TRBD1 (5 bases). Trimming took 5 bases from V and 8 from J, leaving 18 bases between them. The germline V gene encodes CDR1 MNHEY and CDR2 SMNVEV (reference sequence). CDR3 length: 14 amino acids.

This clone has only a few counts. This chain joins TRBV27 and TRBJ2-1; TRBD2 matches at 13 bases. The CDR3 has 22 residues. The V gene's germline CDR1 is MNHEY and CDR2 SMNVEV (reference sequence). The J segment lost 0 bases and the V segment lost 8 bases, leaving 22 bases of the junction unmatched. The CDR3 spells CASYHSQLAGGPGPHSYNEQFF. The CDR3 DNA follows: TGTGCCAGCTATCACTCCCAACTAGCGGGAGGGCCCGGCCCCCACTCCTACAATGAGCAGTTCTTC.

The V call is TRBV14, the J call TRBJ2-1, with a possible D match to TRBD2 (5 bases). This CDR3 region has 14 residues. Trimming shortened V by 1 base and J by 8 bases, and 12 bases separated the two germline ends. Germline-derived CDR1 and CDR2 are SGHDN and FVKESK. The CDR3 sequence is CASSQVTGSYEQFF. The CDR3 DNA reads TGTGCCAGCAGCCAAGTCACGGGGTCCTATGAGCAGTTCTTC.

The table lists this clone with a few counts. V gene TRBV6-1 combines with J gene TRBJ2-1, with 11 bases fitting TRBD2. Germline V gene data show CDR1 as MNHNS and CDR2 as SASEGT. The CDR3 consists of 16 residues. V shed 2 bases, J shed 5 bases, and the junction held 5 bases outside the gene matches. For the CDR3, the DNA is TGTGCCAGCAGTGAATATGGACTAGCGGGTGACAATGAGCAGTTCTTC. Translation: CASSEYGLAGDNEQFF.

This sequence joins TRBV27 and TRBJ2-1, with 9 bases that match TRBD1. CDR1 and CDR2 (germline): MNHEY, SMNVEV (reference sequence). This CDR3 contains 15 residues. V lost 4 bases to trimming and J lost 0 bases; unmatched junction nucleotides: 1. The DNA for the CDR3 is TGTGCCAGCAGTTGGACAGGGGTCTCCTACAATGAGCAGTTCTTC. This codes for CASSWTGVSYNEQFF.

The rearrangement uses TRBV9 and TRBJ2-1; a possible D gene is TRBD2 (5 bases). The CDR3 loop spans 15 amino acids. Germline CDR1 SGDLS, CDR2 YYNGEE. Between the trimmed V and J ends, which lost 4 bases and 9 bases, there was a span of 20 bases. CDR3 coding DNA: TGTGCCAGCAGCCCCAGCGGACGCCGTCCGGGTGAGCAGTTCTTC. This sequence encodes CASSPSGRRPGEQFF. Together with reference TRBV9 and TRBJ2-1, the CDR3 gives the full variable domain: DSGVTQTPKHLITATGQRVTLRCSPRSGDLSVYWYQQSLDQGLQFLIQYYNGEERAKGNILERFSAQQFPDLHSELNLSSLELGDSALYFCASSPSGRRPGEQFFGPGTRLTVL.

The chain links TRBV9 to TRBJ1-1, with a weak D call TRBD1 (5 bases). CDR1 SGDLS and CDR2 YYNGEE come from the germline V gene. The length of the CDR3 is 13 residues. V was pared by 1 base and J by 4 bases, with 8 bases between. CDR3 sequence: CASSVFQGTEAFF. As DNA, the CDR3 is TGTGCCAGCAGCGTATTCCAGGGCACTGAAGCTTTCTTT.

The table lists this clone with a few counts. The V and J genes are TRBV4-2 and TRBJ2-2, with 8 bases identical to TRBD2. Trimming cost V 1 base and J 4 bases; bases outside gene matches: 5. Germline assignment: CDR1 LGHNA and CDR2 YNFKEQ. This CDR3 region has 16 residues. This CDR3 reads CASSQAIGTSTGELFF. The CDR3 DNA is TGTGCCAGCAGCCAAGCAATAGGGACTAGCACCGGGGAGCTGTTTTTT.